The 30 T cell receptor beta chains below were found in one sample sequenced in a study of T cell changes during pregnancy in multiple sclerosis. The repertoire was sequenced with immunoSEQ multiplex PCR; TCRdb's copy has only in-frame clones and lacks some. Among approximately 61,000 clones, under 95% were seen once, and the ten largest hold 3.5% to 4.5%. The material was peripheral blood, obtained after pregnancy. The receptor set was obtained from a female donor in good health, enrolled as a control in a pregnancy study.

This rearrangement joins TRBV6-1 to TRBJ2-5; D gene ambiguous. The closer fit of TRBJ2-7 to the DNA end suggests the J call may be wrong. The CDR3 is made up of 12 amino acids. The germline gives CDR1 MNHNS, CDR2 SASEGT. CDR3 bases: TGTGCCAGCAGTGAATCCTCCTACGAGCAGTACTTC. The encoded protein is CASSESSYEQYF.

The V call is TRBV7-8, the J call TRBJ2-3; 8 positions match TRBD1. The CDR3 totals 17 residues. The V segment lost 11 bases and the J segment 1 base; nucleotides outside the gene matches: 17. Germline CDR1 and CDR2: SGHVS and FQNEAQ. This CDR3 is CAGQRTGTGLGTDTQYF. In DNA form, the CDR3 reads TGTGCCGGTCAACGAACCGGGACAGGCCTTGGCACAGATACGCAGTATTTT.

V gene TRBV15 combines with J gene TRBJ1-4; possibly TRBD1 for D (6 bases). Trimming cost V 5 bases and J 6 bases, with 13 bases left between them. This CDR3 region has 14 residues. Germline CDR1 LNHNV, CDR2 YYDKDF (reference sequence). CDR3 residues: CATSQGTGYEKLFF. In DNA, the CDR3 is TGTGCCACCAGCCAGGGGACGGGGTATGAAAAACTGTTTTTT. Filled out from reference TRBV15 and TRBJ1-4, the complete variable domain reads DAMVIQNPRYQVTQFGKPVTLSCSQTLNHNVMYWYQQKSSQAPKLLFHYYDKDFNNEADTPDNFQSRRPNTSFCFLDIRSPGLGDTAMYLCATSQGTGYEKLFFGSGTQLSVL.

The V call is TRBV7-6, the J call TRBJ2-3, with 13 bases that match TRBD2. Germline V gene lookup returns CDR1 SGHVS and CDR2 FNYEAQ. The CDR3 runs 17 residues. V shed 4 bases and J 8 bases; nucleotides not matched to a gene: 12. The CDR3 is CASSSPGTGTSGVTQYF. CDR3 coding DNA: TGTGCCAGCAGCTCGCCCGGAACGGGGACTAGCGGGGTTACGCAGTATTTT.

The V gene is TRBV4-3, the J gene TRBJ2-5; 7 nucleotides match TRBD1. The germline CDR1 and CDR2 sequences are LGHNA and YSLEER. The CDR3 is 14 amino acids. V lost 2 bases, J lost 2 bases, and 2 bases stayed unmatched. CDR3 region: CASSQWDRQETQYF. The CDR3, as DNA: TGCGCCAGCAGCCAATGGGACAGACAAGAGACCCAGTACTTC.

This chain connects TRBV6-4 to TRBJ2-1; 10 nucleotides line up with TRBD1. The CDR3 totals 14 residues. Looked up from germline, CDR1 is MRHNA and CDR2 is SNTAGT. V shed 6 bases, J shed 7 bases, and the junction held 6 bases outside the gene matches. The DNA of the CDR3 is TGTGCCAGCAGCCCGGGACAGGGGACAAATGAGCAGTTCTTC. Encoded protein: CASSPGQGTNEQFF.

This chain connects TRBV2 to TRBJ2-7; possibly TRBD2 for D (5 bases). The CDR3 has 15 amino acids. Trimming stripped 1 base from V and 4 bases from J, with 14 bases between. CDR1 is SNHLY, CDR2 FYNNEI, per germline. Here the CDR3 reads CASSEERERIYEQYF. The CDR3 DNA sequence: TGTGCCAGCAGTGAAGAAAGGGAGAGGATTTACGAGCAGTACTTC. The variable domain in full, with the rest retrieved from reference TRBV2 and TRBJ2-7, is EPEVTQTPSHQVTQMGQEVILRCVPISNHLYFYWYRQILGQKVEFLVSFYNNEISEKSEIFDDQFSVERPDGSNFTLKIRSTKLEDSAMYFCASSEERERIYEQYFGPGTRLTVT.

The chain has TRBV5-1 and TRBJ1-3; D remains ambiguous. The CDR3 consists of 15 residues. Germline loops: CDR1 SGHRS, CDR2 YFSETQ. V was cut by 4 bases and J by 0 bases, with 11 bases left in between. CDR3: CASSVGRNSGNTIYF. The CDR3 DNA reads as TGCGCCAGCAGCGTAGGGAGAAACTCTGGAAACACCATATATTTT.

In DNA, the CDR3 is TGCGCCAGCAGCCAGGCGGCAGGCGGGGGAGTCACAGATACGCAGTATTTT. It encodes CASSQAAGGGVTDTQYF. The rearrangement links TRBV4-1 to TRBJ2-3, with 7 bases matching TRBD2. The germline V gene has CDR1 MGHRA and CDR2 YSYEKL. V shed 3 bases and J 2 bases; nucleotides not matched to a gene: 11. The CDR3 is 17 amino acids.

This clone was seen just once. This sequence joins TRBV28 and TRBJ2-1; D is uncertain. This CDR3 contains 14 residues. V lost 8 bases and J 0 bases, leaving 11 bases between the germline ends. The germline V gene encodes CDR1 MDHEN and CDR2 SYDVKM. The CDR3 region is CASHSVSSYNEQFF. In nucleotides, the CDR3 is TGTGCCAGCCATTCGGTAAGCTCCTACAATGAGCAGTTCTTC.

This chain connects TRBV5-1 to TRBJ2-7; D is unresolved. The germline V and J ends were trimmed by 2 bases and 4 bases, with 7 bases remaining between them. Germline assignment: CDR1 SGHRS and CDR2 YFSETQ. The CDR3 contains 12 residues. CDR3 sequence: CASSFAGYEQYF. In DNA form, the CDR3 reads TGCGCCAGCAGCTTTGCAGGATACGAGCAGTACTTC.

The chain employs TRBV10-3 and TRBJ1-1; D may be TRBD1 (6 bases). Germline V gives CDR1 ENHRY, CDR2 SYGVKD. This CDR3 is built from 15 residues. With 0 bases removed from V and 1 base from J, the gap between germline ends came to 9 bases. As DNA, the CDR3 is TGTGCCATCAGTGAGTCGAGGACAGCGAACACTGAAGCTTTCTTT. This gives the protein CAISESRTANTEAFF.

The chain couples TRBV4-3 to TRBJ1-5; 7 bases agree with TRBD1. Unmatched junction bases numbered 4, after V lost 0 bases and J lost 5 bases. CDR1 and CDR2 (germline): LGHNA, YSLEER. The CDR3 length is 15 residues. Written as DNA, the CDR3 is TGCGCCAGCAGCCAAGATATAGGGGGCGATCAGCCCCAGCATTTT. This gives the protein CASSQDIGGDQPQHF.

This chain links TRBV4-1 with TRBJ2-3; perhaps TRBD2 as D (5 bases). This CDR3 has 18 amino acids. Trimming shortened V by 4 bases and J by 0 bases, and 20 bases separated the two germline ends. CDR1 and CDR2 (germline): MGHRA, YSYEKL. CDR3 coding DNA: TGCGCCAGCAGCCTGCGAGGAAAAGCGGTTACTAGCACAGATACGCAGTATTTT. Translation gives CASSLRGKAVTSTDTQYF.

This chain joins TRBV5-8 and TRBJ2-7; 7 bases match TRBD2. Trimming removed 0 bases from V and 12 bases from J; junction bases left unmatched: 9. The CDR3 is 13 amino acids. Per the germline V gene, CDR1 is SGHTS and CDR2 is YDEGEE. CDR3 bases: TGTGCCAGCAGCTTGGGGGGAGGGAACCTGCGGTACTTC. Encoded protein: CASSLGGGNLRYF. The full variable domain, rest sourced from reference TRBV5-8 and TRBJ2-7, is EAGVTQSPTHLIKTRGQQATLRCSPISGHTSVYWYQQALGLGLQFLLWYDEGEERNRGNFPPRFSGRQFPNYSSELNVNALELEDSALYLCASSLGGGNLRYFGPGTRLTVT.

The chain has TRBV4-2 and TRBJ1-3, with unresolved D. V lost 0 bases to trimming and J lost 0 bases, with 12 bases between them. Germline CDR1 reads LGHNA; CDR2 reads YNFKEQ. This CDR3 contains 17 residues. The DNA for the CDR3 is TGTGCCAGCAGCCAAGATCACGGGGAGAGCTCTGGAAACACCATATATTTT. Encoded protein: CASSQDHGESSGNTIYF.

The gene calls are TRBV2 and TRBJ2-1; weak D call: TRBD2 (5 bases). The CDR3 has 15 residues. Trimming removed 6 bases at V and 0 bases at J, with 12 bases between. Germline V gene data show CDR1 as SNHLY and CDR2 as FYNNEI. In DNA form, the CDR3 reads TGTGCCAGCAGGGCTGGTGGGAGCTCCTACAATGAGCAGTTCTTC. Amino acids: CASRAGGSSYNEQFF.

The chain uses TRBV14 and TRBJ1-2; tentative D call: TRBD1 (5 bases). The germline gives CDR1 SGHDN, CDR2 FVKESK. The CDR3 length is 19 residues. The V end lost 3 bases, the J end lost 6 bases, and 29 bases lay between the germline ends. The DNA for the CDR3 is TGTGCCAGCAGCCACCTCGACAGCTTCTCCACTCACCCCGAGGATGGCTACACCTTC. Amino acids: CASSHLDSFSTHPEDGYTF.

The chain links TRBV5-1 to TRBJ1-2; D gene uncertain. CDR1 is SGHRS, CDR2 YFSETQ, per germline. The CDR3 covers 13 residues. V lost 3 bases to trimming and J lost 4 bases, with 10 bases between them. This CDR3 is CASSSNSIYGYTF. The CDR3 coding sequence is TGCGCCAGCAGCTCTAACAGTATCTATGGCTACACCTTC.

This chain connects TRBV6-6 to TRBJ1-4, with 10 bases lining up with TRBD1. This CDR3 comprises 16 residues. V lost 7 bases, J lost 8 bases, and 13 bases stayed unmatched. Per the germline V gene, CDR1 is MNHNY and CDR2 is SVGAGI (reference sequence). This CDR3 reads CASKSATGQGWEKLFF. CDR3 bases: TGTGCCAGCAAGTCCGCAACGGGACAGGGGTGGGAAAAACTGTTTTTT.

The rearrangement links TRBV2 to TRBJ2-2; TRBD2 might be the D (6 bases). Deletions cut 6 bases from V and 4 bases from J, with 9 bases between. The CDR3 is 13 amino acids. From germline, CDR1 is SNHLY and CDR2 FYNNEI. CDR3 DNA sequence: TGTGCCAGCAGGGACTACCCCACCGGGGAGCTGTTTTTT. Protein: CASRDYPTGELFF.

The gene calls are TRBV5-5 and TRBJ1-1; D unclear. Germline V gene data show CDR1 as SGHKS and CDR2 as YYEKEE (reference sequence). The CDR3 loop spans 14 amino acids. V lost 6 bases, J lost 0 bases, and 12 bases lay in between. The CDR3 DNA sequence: TGTGCCAGCAACCTCGAGGCCATGAACACTGAAGCTTTCTTT. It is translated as CASNLEAMNTEAFF. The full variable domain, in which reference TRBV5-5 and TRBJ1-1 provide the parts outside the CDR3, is DAGVTQSPTHLIKTRGQQVTLRCSPISGHKSVSWYQQVLGQGPQFIFQYYEKEERGRGNFPDRFSARQFPNYSSELNVNALLLGDSALYLCASNLEAMNTEAFFGQGTRLTVV.

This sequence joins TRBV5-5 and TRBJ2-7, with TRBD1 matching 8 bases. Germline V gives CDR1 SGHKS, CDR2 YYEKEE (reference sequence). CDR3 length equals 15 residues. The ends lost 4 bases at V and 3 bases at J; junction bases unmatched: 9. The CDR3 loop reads CASSTSGTGGYEQYF. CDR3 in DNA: TGTGCCAGCAGCACATCCGGCACAGGGGGCTACGAGCAGTACTTC.

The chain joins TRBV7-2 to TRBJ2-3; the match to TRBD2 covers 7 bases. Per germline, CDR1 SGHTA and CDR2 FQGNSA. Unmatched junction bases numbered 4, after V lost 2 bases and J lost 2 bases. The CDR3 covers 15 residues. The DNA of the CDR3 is TGTGCCAGCAGCTTACGGGGGGTGGTCACAGATACGCAGTATTTT. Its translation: CASSLRGVVTDTQYF.

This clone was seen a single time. As DNA, the CDR3 is TGTGCCAGTAGTATAGGGACAGGGGGCCTCACCGGGGAGCTGTTTTTT. Its translation is CASSIGTGGLTGELFF. The chain joins TRBV19 to TRBJ2-2; 11 nucleotides line up with TRBD1. Germline V gene sequence: CDR1 LNHDA, CDR2 SQIVND (reference sequence). Trimming took 1 base from V and 4 from J; bases not matched to a gene: 2. The CDR3 is made up of 16 amino acids.

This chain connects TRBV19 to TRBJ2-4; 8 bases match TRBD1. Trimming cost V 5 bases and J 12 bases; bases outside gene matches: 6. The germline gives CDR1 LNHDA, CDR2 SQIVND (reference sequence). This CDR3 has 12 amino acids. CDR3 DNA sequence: TGTGCCAGTAGTTCGGACAGGGTCGCTCAGTACTTC. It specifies CASSSDRVAQYF.

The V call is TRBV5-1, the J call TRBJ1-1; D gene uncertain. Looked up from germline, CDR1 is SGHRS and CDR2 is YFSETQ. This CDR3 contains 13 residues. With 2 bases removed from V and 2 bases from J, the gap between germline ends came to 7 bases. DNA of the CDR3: TGCGCCAGCAGCTTCGGGATAAACACTGAAGCTTTCTTT. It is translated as CASSFGINTEAFF.

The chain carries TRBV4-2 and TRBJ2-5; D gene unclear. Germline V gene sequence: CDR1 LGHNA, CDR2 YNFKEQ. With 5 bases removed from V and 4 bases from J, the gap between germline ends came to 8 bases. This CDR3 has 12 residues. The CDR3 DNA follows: TGTGCCAGCAGCTCAACCGGAGAGACCCAGTACTTC. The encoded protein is CASSSTGETQYF.

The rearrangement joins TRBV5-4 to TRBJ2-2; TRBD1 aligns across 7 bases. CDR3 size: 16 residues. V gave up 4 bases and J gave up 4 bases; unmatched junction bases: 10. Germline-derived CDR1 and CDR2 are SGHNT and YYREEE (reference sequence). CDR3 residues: CASSPADREGTGELFF. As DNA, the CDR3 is TGTGCCAGCAGCCCCGCTGACAGGGAAGGCACCGGGGAGCTGTTTTTT.

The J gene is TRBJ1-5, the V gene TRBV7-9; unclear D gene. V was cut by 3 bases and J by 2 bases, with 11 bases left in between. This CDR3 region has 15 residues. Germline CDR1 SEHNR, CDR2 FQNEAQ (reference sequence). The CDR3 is CASSFSALGNQPQHF. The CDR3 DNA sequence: TGTGCCAGCAGCTTTTCGGCCCTAGGCAATCAGCCCCAGCATTTT.